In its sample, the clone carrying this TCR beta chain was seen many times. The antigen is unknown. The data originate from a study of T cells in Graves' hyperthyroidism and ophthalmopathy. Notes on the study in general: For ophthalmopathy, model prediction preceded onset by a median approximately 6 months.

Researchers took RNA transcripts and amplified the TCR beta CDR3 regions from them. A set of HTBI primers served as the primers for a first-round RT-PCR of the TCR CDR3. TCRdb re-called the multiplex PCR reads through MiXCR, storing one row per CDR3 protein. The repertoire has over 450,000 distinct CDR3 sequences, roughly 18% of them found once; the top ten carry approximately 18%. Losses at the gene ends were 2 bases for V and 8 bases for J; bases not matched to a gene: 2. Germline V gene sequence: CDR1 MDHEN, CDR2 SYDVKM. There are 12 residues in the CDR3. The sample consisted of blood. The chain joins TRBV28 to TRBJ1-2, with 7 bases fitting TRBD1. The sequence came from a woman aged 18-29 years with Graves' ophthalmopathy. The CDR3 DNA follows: TGTGCCAGCAGTTTAGACAGGGAAGGCTACACCTTC. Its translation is CASSLDREGYTF.